This T cell receptor beta chain was retrieved from a study of radiotherapy plus CTLA-4 blockade in lung cancer. Whole-study context: The study recorded objective responses in roughly 20% of patients and disease control in about 31%. Findings and limits, study-wide: Peripheral blood showed expansion of tumor-derived TCR clones after radiotherapy and ipilimumab. Increased serum interferon-beta after radiation also reportedly predicted response strongly.

Chemo-refractory metastatic non-small-cell lung cancer patients were treated with focal radiation plus CTLA-4 blockade with ipilimumab. Clones were sequenced by immunoSEQ multiplex PCR, and TCRdb holds only the in-frame ones, with some missing. Among some 35,000 clones, approximately 89% were seen once, and the ten largest hold 5.8%. As concerns this clone: Its antigen is not identified.

The CDR3 has 15 amino acids. V trimming: 2 bases; J trimming: 5 bases; junction bases outside the gene matches: 10. Germline V gives CDR1 SGHNT, CDR2 YYREEE (reference sequence). This sequence joins TRBV5-4 and TRBJ2-7; 7 bases fit TRBD2. The receptor was isolated from a human donor with non-small cell lung cancer who had stable disease on radiotherapy plus ipilimumab. The specimen was peripheral blood, collected from a patient treated with radiotherapy plus ipilimumab. The CDR3: CASSFGGGSAHEQYF. As DNA, the CDR3 is TGTGCCAGCAGCTTTGGAGGCGGGAGCGCCCACGAGCAGTACTTC.